This passage covers 28 T cell receptor beta chains from one sample sequenced in a study of T cells in Graves' hyperthyroidism and ophthalmopathy. TCR beta CDR3 regions were amplified from RNA. Researchers ran a first-round RT-PCR on the TCR CDR3 using the HTBI primer set. TCRdb analysed the multiplex PCR reads with MiXCR anew, one entry per CDR3 protein. The sample lists 250,000 to 400,000 distinct CDR3 sequences, around 13% occurring once. The sequenced sample was blood. The origin of the receptors is a woman in her forties with Graves' ophthalmopathy.

The chain carries TRBV24-1 and TRBJ2-1; TRBD1 or TRBD2 may be the D gene (5 bases each). V was shortened by 0 bases and J by 6 bases, with 23 bases between the two germline ends. The CDR3 length is 19 residues. CDR1 is KGHDR and CDR2 is SFDVKD in the germline V gene. CDR3 protein: CATSDLEASFGKRGNEQFF. CDR3 bases: TGTGCCACCAGTGATTTGGAGGCTAGCTTTGGAAAGAGGGGCAATGAGCAGTTCTTC.

There are many counts of this clonotype. This rearrangement joins TRBV11-2 to TRBJ1-1; D not resolved. Germline-derived CDR1 and CDR2 are SGHAT and FQNNGV. V shed 4 bases and J shed 1 base, with 7 bases lying between them. CDR3 length: 13 residues. This CDR3 reads CASSSDPNTEAFF. Here the CDR3 DNA reads TGTGCCAGCAGCTCAGATCCGAACACTGAAGCTTTCTTT.

At least ten counts were recorded for this clonotype. The V and J genes are TRBV20-1 and TRBJ1-6; weak D call: TRBD1 (6 bases). This CDR3 has 13 residues. Germline CDR1 is DFQATT and CDR2 is SNEGSKA (reference sequence). The V end was cut by 6 bases, the J end by 8 bases, with 14 bases between. The CDR3: CSAPQGPYSPLHF. Written as DNA, the CDR3 is TGCAGTGCCCCCCAGGGGCCCTATTCACCCCTCCACTTT.

This clonotype was observed a few times. The chain is built from TRBV6-1 and TRBJ1-1; 9 positions agree with TRBD1. The CDR3 extends over 14 amino acids. The germline V gene encodes CDR1 MNHNS and CDR2 SASEGT. V was clipped by 4 bases and J by 6 bases; unmatched bases: 6. The CDR3 loop is CASSGTGGVSEAFF. The CDR3 nucleotides are TGTGCCAGCAGTGGTACAGGGGGCGTCTCTGAAGCTTTCTTT.

At least ten counts were recorded for this clonotype. The chain uses TRBV2 and TRBJ2-1; TRBD2 matches 8 bases. The germline V gene encodes CDR1 SNHLY and CDR2 FYNNEI. The CDR3 spans 14 residues. The V gene end was trimmed by 5 bases and the J gene end by 6 bases; junction bases not matched to a gene: 6. CDR3 in amino acids: CASSRGTRGNEQFF. The CDR3 DNA sequence: TGTGCCAGCAGTCGTGGGACTAGGGGCAATGAGCAGTTCTTC.

This clonotype was counted a few times. The genes are TRBV30 and TRBJ2-1; TRBD2 is a possible D gene (5 bases). With 1 base removed from V and 3 bases from J, the gap between germline ends came to 7 bases. This CDR3 comprises 13 residues. Per germline, CDR1 GTSNPN and CDR2 SVGIG (reference sequence). CDR3 amino acids: CAWSADFYNEQFF. In DNA, the CDR3 is TGTGCCTGGAGTGCGGACTTCTACAATGAGCAGTTCTTC.

In its sample, this clonotype was seen many times. V is TRBV6-1 and J is TRBJ1-5, with TRBD1 identical over 7 bases. Unmatched junction bases numbered 8, after V lost 5 bases and J lost 4 bases. There are 15 residues in the CDR3. Germline V CDR1 and CDR2: MNHNS, SASEGT. This CDR3 reads CASSLGLGQNQPQHF. In DNA, the CDR3 is TGTGCCAGCAGTTTGGGTTTGGGACAGAATCAGCCCCAGCATTTT.

The chain links TRBV19 to TRBJ2-3, with 8 bases identical to TRBD2. Germline CDR1 is LNHDA and CDR2 is SQIVND (reference sequence). Unmatched junction bases numbered 8, after V lost 2 bases and J lost 4 bases. The CDR3 sequence is 16 residues long. DNA for the CDR3: TGTGCCAGTAGTATACTTAGCGGGAAACGGGCAGATACGCAGTATTTT. This sequence encodes CASSILSGKRADTQYF. The full variable domain, completed using reference TRBV19 and TRBJ2-3, is DGGITQSPKYLFRKEGQNVTLSCEQNLNHDAMYWYRQDPGQGLRLIYYSQIVNDFQKGDIAEGYSVSREKKESFPLTVTSAQKNPTAFYLCASSILSGKRADTQYFGPGTRLTVL.

This chain links TRBV12-3 or TRBV12-4 with TRBJ2-3; 7 bases line up with TRBD1. This CDR3 is built from 11 residues. With V trimmed by 5 bases and J by 10 bases, 3 bases remained unmatched. The CDR3 coding sequence is TGTGCCAGCAGTGAAAGGGGGCCGCAGTATTTT. Amino acid sequence: CASSERGPQYF.

V usage is TRBV5-5 and J usage is TRBJ1-1; TRBD1 might be the D (6 bases). This CDR3 is built from 14 residues. With 2 bases removed from V and 3 bases from J, the gap between germline ends came to 11 bases. Germline CDR1 and CDR2: SGHKS and YYEKEE (reference sequence). The DNA for the CDR3 is TGTGCCAGCAGCTTCATGGAGGGGGACACTGAAGCTTTCTTT. Amino acids: CASSFMEGDTEAFF.

In its sample, this clonotype was seen many times. The rearrangement uses TRBV28 and TRBJ1-6; D uncertain. Germline V gives CDR1 MDHEN, CDR2 SYDVKM. The germline V and J ends were trimmed by 6 bases and 7 bases, with 13 bases remaining between them. The CDR3 runs to 14 residues. CDR3 residues: CASSIDGRNSPLHF. As DNA, the CDR3 is TGTGCCAGCAGCATCGACGGCCGAAATTCACCCCTCCACTTT.

This clonotype turned up a few times. The chain carries TRBV10-3 and TRBJ2-7; 14 bases are a match to TRBD2. Germline V gives CDR1 ENHRY, CDR2 SYGVKD. CDR3 length: 17 residues. After removal of 2 bases from V and 3 bases from J, the junction contained 6 bases not matched to a gene. The CDR3 sequence is CAISEVGLAGGIYEQYF. CDR3 DNA: TGTGCCATCAGTGAGGTAGGACTAGCGGGAGGAATCTACGAGCAGTACTTC.

This clonotype was detected many times. J is TRBJ2-7 and V is TRBV11-2; D perhaps matches TRBD2 (7 bases). The CDR3 totals 16 residues. CDR1 and CDR2 (germline): SGHAT, FQNNGV. V dropped 0 bases and J dropped 4 bases, with 16 bases sitting between them. CDR3 DNA sequence: TGTGCCAGCAGCTTAGATCAGGGGACTAATCTTTACGAGCAGTACTTC. This encodes CASSLDQGTNLYEQYF.

The gene calls are TRBV19 and TRBJ2-6; 8 bases map to TRBD1. The CDR3 is made up of 17 amino acids. Germline V gene data show CDR1 as LNHDA and CDR2 as SQIVND (reference sequence). J lost 0 bases, V lost 8 bases, and 9 bases had no gene match. CDR3 nucleotide sequence: TGTGCCAGTCAGAGACAGGGGCCATTCTCTGGGGCCAACGTCCTGACTTTC. This sequence encodes CASQRQGPFSGANVLTF.

The table lists this clonotype with many counts. The chain couples TRBV27 to TRBJ1-2, with TRBD1 matching over 7 bases. The V gene end was trimmed by 4 bases and the J gene end by 4 bases; junction bases not matched to a gene: 6. This CDR3 comprises 14 residues. Germline V lookup: CDR1 MNHEY, CDR2 SMNVEV (reference sequence). CDR3 residues: CASSSGGLGYGYTF. The CDR3 DNA sequence: TGTGCCAGCAGTTCAGGGGGGCTCGGCTATGGCTACACCTTC.

At least ten counts were recorded for this clonotype. The chain uses TRBV11-2 and TRBJ2-1; D call uncertain. Per germline, CDR1 SGHAT and CDR2 FQNNGV. The V and J ends lost 0 bases and 0 bases respectively, with 3 bases between them. The CDR3 spans 14 residues. CDR3 bases: TGTGCCAGCAGCTTAGAATTCTCCTACAATGAGCAGTTCTTC. Amino acid sequence: CASSLEFSYNEQFF.

This clonotype was seen a few times. The chain is built from TRBV19 and TRBJ1-4; 7 bases match TRBD1. In germline, CDR1 is LNHDA, CDR2 SQIVND (reference sequence). The CDR3 runs to 14 residues. Germline trimming cut 8 bases from V and 4 bases from J; bases unmatched to any gene: 7. DNA for the CDR3: TGTGCCAGTTCCGGGACAGCACTTAATGAAAAACTGTTTTTT. It yields the protein CASSGTALNEKLFF.

This clonotype appeared many times. V and J are TRBV11-3 and TRBJ1-1; 8 bases fit TRBD1. The CDR3 covers 12 residues. CDR1 and CDR2 (germline): SGHNT, YENEEA. V trimming: 3 bases; J trimming: 9 bases; junction bases outside the gene matches: 3. The CDR3 reads CASSLGTGKAFF. CDR3 sequence (DNA): TGTGCCAGCAGCTTGGGGACAGGCAAAGCTTTCTTT.

This clonotype has at least ten counts. This chain uses TRBV29-1 with TRBJ2-3; weak D call: TRBD2 (6 bases). Trimming removed 3 bases at V and 4 bases at J, with 11 bases between. The length of the CDR3 is 13 residues. The germline V gene encodes CDR1 SQVTM and CDR2 ANQGSEA. The CDR3 region is CSVDGGDADTQYF. The CDR3 DNA sequence: TGCAGCGTTGACGGGGGAGATGCAGATACGCAGTATTTT.

In the case of this clonotype: Given a much more abundant clone one base away, this may be a read error. Given the absence of the conserved phenylalanine or tryptophan at the CDR3 end, a read error is likely. The chain carries TRBV7-2 and TRBJ2-5; D remains unclear. Germline CDR1 reads SGHTA; CDR2 reads FQGNSA. The V end lost 2 bases, the J end lost 1 base, and 11 bases lay between the germline ends. The CDR3 length is 15 residues. CDR3: CASSLLFGSQETQYS. The DNA for the CDR3 is TGTGCCAGCAGCTTACTATTCGGCAGCCAAGAGACCCAGTACTCC.

This clonotype was detected many times. The chain couples TRBV12-3 or TRBV12-4 to TRBJ2-3; 7 nucleotides agree with TRBD2. Losses at the gene ends were 5 bases for V and 0 bases for J; bases not matched to a gene: 17. The CDR3 totals 19 residues. CDR3 residues: CASSTRSGGGTSSTDTQYF. DNA of the CDR3: TGTGCCAGCAGTACTCGTTCCGGCGGGGGAACCTCTAGCACAGATACGCAGTATTTT.

This clonotype was seen at least ten times. J is TRBJ2-1 and V is TRBV6-1, with D tentatively TRBD1 or TRBD2 (5 bases each). V lost 7 bases, J lost 7 bases, and 20 bases lay in between. This CDR3 has 15 residues. In germline, CDR1 is MNHNS, CDR2 SASEGT. In nucleotides, the CDR3 is TGTGCCAGCAAGATACGGGGCGGTTCCATTAATGAGCAGTTCTTC. Its protein is CASKIRGGSINEQFF.

This clonotype came up many times. The chain recombines TRBV2 with TRBJ2-7; D is possibly TRBD1 (5 bases). The CDR3 extends over 12 amino acids. Looked up from germline, CDR1 is SNHLY and CDR2 is FYNNEI. V lost 9 bases to trimming and J lost 1 base, with 10 bases between them. CDR3 nucleotides: TGTGCCAGTAGAAGACAGTCCTACGAGCAGTACTTC. Translation gives CASRRQSYEQYF.

There are a few counts of this clonotype. The chain recombines TRBV3-1 with TRBJ2-2, with D possibly TRBD2 on 6 matching bases. Trimming pared 8 bases from V and 0 bases from J, leaving 7 bases between. The CDR3 has 13 amino acids. Germline V gene data show CDR1 as LGHDT and CDR2 as YNNKEL (reference sequence). CDR3 coding DNA: TGTGCCAGCGGGGACTCGAACACCGGGGAGCTGTTTTTT. This sequence encodes CASGDSNTGELFF.

This clonotype was found many times. The CDR3 DNA follows: TGCAGCGTTGAAGATCGGAAAGCCGCGAACTCCTACGAGCAGTACTTC. Protein: CSVEDRKAANSYEQYF. V gene TRBV29-1 combines with J gene TRBJ2-7; D uncertain. Germline CDR1 is SQVTM and CDR2 is ANQGSEA. The CDR3 covers 16 residues. V was clipped by 0 bases and J by 0 bases, with 15 bases between them.

This clonotype was counted ten times or more. The J gene is TRBJ2-1, the V gene TRBV2; D call uncertain. Trimming took 7 bases from V and 0 from J, leaving 10 bases between them. Germline V gene lookup returns CDR1 SNHLY and CDR2 FYNNEI. The CDR3 sequence is 14 residues long. Written as DNA, the CDR3 is TGTGCCAGCACTACAGCGAGCTCCTACAATGAGCAGTTCTTC. Translating it yields CASTTASSYNEQFF.

At least ten counts were recorded for this clonotype. The V gene is TRBV27, the J gene TRBJ2-7, with D maybe TRBD1 (6 bases). The V gene's germline CDR1 is MNHEY and CDR2 SMNVEV (reference sequence). CDR3 length equals 13 residues. V lost 3 bases and J 2 bases, leaving 8 bases between the germline ends. CDR3 DNA sequence: TGTGCCAGCAGTTTCGGACAGACCTACGAGCAGTACTTC. Translated: CASSFGQTYEQYF.

At least ten counts were recorded for this clonotype. CDR3 protein: CASSLTRQGRAEAFF. For the CDR3, the DNA is TGTGCCAGCAGTTTAACTCGACAGGGGAGAGCTGAAGCTTTCTTT. The chain has TRBV12-3 or TRBV12-4 and TRBJ1-1, with TRBD1 identical over 8 bases. This CDR3 contains 15 residues. V shed 2 bases and J 6 bases; nucleotides not matched to a gene: 8.